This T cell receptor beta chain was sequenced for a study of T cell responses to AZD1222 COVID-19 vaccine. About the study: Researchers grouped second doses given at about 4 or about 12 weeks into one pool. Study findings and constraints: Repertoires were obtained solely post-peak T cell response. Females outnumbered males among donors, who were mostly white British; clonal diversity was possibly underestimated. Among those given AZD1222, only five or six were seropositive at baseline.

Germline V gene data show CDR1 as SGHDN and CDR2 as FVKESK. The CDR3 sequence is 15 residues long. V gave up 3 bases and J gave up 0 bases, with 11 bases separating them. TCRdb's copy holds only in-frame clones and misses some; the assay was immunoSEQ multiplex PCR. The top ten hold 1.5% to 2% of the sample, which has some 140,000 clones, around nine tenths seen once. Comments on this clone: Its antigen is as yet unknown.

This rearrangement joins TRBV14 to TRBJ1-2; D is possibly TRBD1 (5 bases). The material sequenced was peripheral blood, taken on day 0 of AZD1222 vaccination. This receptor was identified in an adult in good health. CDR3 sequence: CASSHWDLSNYGYTF. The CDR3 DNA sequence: TGTGCCAGCAGCCATTGGGACCTCTCTAACTATGGCTACACCTTC. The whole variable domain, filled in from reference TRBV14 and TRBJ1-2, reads EAGVTQFPSHSVIEKGQTVTLRCDPISGHDNLYWYRRVMGKEIKFLLHFVKESKQDESGMPNNRFLAERTGGTYSTLKVQPAELEDSGVYFCASSHWDLSNYGYTFGSGTRLTVV.